This TCR beta chain was documented in a study of cytomegalovirus exposure and HLA in healthy donors. Study findings and constraints: Judged likely to be a sequencing artifact was a cluster of highly shared sequence variants.

On this clone itself: What it binds is unknown.

CDR1 is SNHLY and CDR2 is FYNNEI in the germline V gene. This CDR3 region has 14 residues. V dropped 6 bases and J dropped 3 bases, with 13 bases sitting between them. PCR employed 60 Vbeta and 13 Jbeta primers. Sequenced by immunoSEQ multiplex PCR; TCRdb stores in-frame clones only, minus some. The sample yields 95,000 to 150,000 clones, around 78% seen once. Material for sequencing was PBMCs. The chain couples TRBV2 to TRBJ2-3; maybe TRBD2 (6 bases). This clonotype was obtained from a man younger than 35 in good health and CMV-seropositive. The CDR3 reads CASRLLAATDTQYF. The CDR3 DNA reads as TGTGCCAGCAGGCTACTAGCAGCTACAGATACGCAGTATTTT.